Listed here are 22 T cell receptor beta chains from one sample, sequenced in a study of cytomegalovirus exposure and HLA in healthy donors. Primers: 60 Vbeta forward and 13 Jbeta reverse. The data were produced by immunoSEQ multiplex PCR, yet TCRdb's version contains in-frame clones alone and is incomplete. The sample yields 150,000 to 200,000 clones, 60% to 80% seen once. Sequencing was performed on PBMCs. The receptors derive from a man aged 18 to 29 in good health and CMV-seropositive.

This chain joins TRBV7-3 and TRBJ1-1, with D perhaps matching TRBD1 (5 bases). The CDR3 loop spans 15 amino acids. Between the trimmed V and J ends, which lost 0 bases and 2 bases, there was a span of 10 bases. Germline CDR1 and CDR2: SGHTA and FQGTGA. The CDR3 DNA reads as TGTGCCAGCAGCTTAACGGGGGGGAGAAACACTGAAGCTTTCTTT. Protein product: CASSLTGGRNTEAFF.

V and J are TRBV10-2 and TRBJ2-3; 10 nucleotides align to TRBD2. Germline loops: CDR1 WSHSY, CDR2 SAAADI. The junction had 10 bases not matched to a gene; V was cut back by 7 bases and J by 3 bases. This CDR3 is built from 16 residues. The CDR3, as DNA: TGCGCCAGCACCCCATCTAGCGGGAGCGTAACAGATACGCAGTATTTT. It translates to CASTPSSGSVTDTQYF.

This chain links TRBV9 with TRBJ1-4; a weak D match, TRBD1 (5 bases). Per germline, CDR1 SGDLS and CDR2 YYNGEE. V was pared by 3 bases and J by 8 bases, with 17 bases between. The length of the CDR3 is 15 residues. The CDR3 region is CASSAVGGTLEKLFF. CDR3 DNA: TGTGCCAGCAGCGCTGTGGGGGGGACCCTAGAAAAACTGTTTTTT.

The chain employs TRBV9 and TRBJ2-3; D may be TRBD2 (6 bases). The CDR3 has 16 amino acids. V shed 0 bases and J shed 4 bases, with 15 bases lying between them. Germline CDR1 and CDR2: SGDLS and YYNGEE. The CDR3 is CASSVADTRDSDTQYF. CDR3 bases: TGTGCCAGCAGCGTAGCTGATACTAGGGACTCAGATACGCAGTATTTT.

This clone was picked up a small number of times. The rearrangement joins TRBV30 to TRBJ2-5; TRBD1 is a possible D gene (6 bases). The J call is uncertain, as TRBJ2-7 better fits the DNA end. CDR3 length equals 14 residues. Germline V lookup: CDR1 GTSNPN, CDR2 SVGIG (reference sequence). The CDR3 is CAWSDPGASYEQYF. For the CDR3, the DNA is TGTGCCTGGAGTGACCCAGGGGCTTCCTACGAGCAGTACTTC.

The rearrangement uses TRBV25-1 and TRBJ2-5; D may be TRBD2 (5 bases). V gave up 9 bases and J gave up 4 bases, with 12 bases separating them. The CDR3 length is 12 residues. Germline loops: CDR1 MGHDK, CDR2 SYGVNS. As DNA, the CDR3 is TGTGCCAGTCCGTATGAGGGAGAGACCCAGTACTTC. Translated, it gives CASPYEGETQYF.

This chain connects TRBV7-9 to TRBJ2-1; 14 bases map to TRBD2. Germline CDR1 reads SEHNR; CDR2 reads FQNEAQ (reference sequence). Trimming removed 5 bases from V and 8 bases from J; junction bases left unmatched: 8. There are 16 residues in the CDR3. This CDR3 reads CASSTGTSGSRYEQFF. CDR3 coding DNA: TGTGCCAGCAGCACCGGGACTAGCGGGAGTAGGTATGAGCAGTTCTTC.

The gene calls are TRBV6-5 and TRBJ1-2; D ambiguous. Germline lookup yields CDR1 MNHEY and CDR2 SVGAGI. The V end lost 5 bases, the J end lost 4 bases, and 11 bases lay between the germline ends. The CDR3 length is 13 residues. The CDR3 sequence is CASSPTAAYGYTF. The CDR3 nucleotides are TGTGCCAGCAGTCCCACCGCGGCCTATGGCTACACCTTC.

The chain combines TRBV5-4 with TRBJ2-2; 7 nucleotides match TRBD1. CDR1 is SGHNT, CDR2 YYREEE, per germline (reference sequence). The CDR3 covers 16 residues. The V and J ends lost 3 bases and 6 bases, in that order; junction bases with no gene match: 11. The CDR3 region has the DNA TGTGCCAGCAGCTCTGACAGGGCCAGAAGCGCCGGGGAGCTGTTTTTT. Its protein product is CASSSDRARSAGELFF.

The chain is built from TRBV10-3 and TRBJ2-3; 10 positions match TRBD2. CDR1 and CDR2 from the germline V gene are ENHRY and SYGVKD. Trimming took 3 bases from V and 1 from J; bases not matched to a gene: 10. The CDR3 spans 18 residues. This chain's CDR3 is CAISETKTGTSGTDTQYF. The CDR3 DNA sequence: TGTGCCATCAGTGAAACCAAAACCGGGACTAGCGGCACAGATACGCAGTATTTT.

This clone was picked up many times. The chain joins TRBV6-5 to TRBJ2-3; 7 nucleotides line up with TRBD2. This CDR3 comprises 12 residues. The V gene's germline CDR1 is MNHEY and CDR2 SVGAGI. With 5 bases clipped from V and 7 bases from J, the junction kept 3 bases outside the gene matches. This CDR3 is CASSPGGYTQYF. CDR3 DNA: TGTGCCAGCAGTCCGGGGGGTTATACGCAGTATTTT.

The table lists this clone with a count of one. The chain carries TRBV18 and TRBJ2-5; D gene uncertain. The CDR3 length is 13 residues. Germline V gene lookup returns CDR1 KGHSH and CDR2 LQKENI. V lost 2 bases, J lost 3 bases, and 7 bases lay in between. The chain's CDR3 is CASSPTRKETQYF. For the CDR3, the DNA is TGTGCCAGCTCACCAACCAGGAAAGAGACCCAGTACTTC.

This clone has only one observation. The rearrangement joins TRBV14 to TRBJ2-3, with D possibly matching TRBD2 (5 bases). CDR1 is SGHDN, CDR2 FVKESK, per germline. V was trimmed by 6 bases and J by 6 bases, leaving 16 bases between them. The CDR3 has 14 residues. CDR3: CASSQALPGDTQYF. Written as DNA, the CDR3 is TGTGCCAGCAGTCAGGCACTACCGGGGGATACGCAGTATTTT.

This clone turned up a few times. V is TRBV9 and J is TRBJ2-2, with TRBD2 matching over 8 bases. Unmatched junction bases numbered 3, after V lost 3 bases and J lost 2 bases. The germline V gene encodes CDR1 SGDLS and CDR2 YYNGEE. The CDR3 spans 15 residues. The CDR3 region has the DNA TGTGCCAGCAGCGCCGGGAGGGCCAACACCGGGGAGCTGTTTTTT. As protein: CASSAGRANTGELFF. Using reference TRBV9 and TRBJ2-2 for the parts outside the CDR3, the full variable domain is DSGVTQTPKHLITATGQRVTLRCSPRSGDLSVYWYQQSLDQGLQFLIQYYNGEERAKGNILERFSAQQFPDLHSELNLSSLELGDSALYFCASSAGRANTGELFFGEGSRLTVL.

The V and J genes are TRBV5-6 and TRBJ2-7; 11 positions match TRBD1. The V gene end was trimmed by 2 bases and the J gene end by 0 bases; junction bases not matched to a gene: 7. Germline values: CDR1 SGHDT, CDR2 YYEEEE. CDR3 length: 17 residues. The CDR3 protein is CASSFRTGGSSSYEQYF. The DNA of the CDR3 is TGTGCCAGCAGCTTCAGGACAGGGGGCTCGAGCTCCTACGAGCAGTACTTC.

The V and J genes are TRBV27 and TRBJ2-7; TRBD2 agrees at 8 bases. Germline trimming cut 6 bases from V and 6 bases from J; bases unmatched to any gene: 13. Germline loops: CDR1 MNHEY, CDR2 SMNVEV (reference sequence). This CDR3 spans 15 amino acids. CDR3 DNA: TGTGCCAGCAGGACCACCGGGACTAGGGGCCCCGAGCAGTACTTC. Protein sequence: CASRTTGTRGPEQYF.

The V gene is TRBV28, the J gene TRBJ2-1; tentatively, D is TRBD2 (5 bases). V was pared by 5 bases and J by 0 bases, with 11 bases between. The CDR3 covers 15 residues. Per germline, CDR1 MDHEN and CDR2 SYDVKM. The CDR3 protein is CASSRLGSSYNEQFF. The CDR3 DNA reads as TGTGCCAGCAGTCGCCTGGGGAGCTCCTACAATGAGCAGTTCTTC.

The chain joins TRBV28 to TRBJ1-6; 7 nucleotides match TRBD1. The V gene end was trimmed by 10 bases and the J gene end by 5 bases; junction bases not matched to a gene: 5. The CDR3 contains 13 residues. Germline-derived CDR1 and CDR2 are MDHEN and SYDVKM. The CDR3 nucleotides read TGTGCCATCCGGGACAGCGATAATTCACCCCTCCACTTT. Translating gives CAIRDSDNSPLHF.

This clone was recorded a few times. This rearrangement joins TRBV30 to TRBJ1-5, with a tentative D call TRBD1 (5 bases). Deletions cut 0 bases from V and 4 bases from J, with 10 bases between. The CDR3 runs to 14 residues. Germline-derived CDR1 and CDR2 are GTSNPN and SVGIG (reference sequence). The CDR3, as DNA: TGTGCCTGGAGTGTAAGGGGAGGGAATCAGCCCCAGCATTTT. Encoded protein: CAWSVRGGNQPQHF.

This rearrangement joins TRBV29-1 to TRBJ2-5, with 10 positions matching TRBD2. This CDR3 region has 17 residues. V was clipped by 6 bases and J by 5 bases; unmatched bases: 18. The germline CDR1 and CDR2 sequences are SQVTM and ANQGSEA. In nucleotides, the CDR3 is TGCAGCGTCCATAAGGGGAGCGGGAGGGCGGTAGGGGAGACCCAGTACTTC. This sequence encodes CSVHKGSGRAVGETQYF.

The chain carries TRBV30 and TRBJ2-7; 7 bases are a match to TRBD1. Germline assignment: CDR1 GTSNPN and CDR2 SVGIG (reference sequence). After removal of 8 bases from V and 5 bases from J, the junction contained 12 bases not matched to a gene. The CDR3 covers 13 residues. The CDR3 sequence is CAGHPTGRNEQYF. The CDR3, as DNA: TGTGCCGGTCACCCGACAGGGCGGAACGAGCAGTACTTC. Supplemented by reference TRBV30 and TRBJ2-7, the full variable domain reads SQTIHQWPATLVQPVGSPLSLECTVEGTSNPNLYWYRQAAGRGLQLLFYSVGIGQISSEVPQNLSASRPQDRQFILSSKKLLLSDSGFYLCAGHPTGRNEQYFGPGTRLTVT.

The V and J genes are TRBV5-8 and TRBJ2-5; 7 positions match TRBD2. The tail of the sequence fits TRBJ2-7 better, so the J call may be wrong. The CDR3 loop spans 16 amino acids. Per the germline V gene, CDR1 is SGHTS and CDR2 is YDEGEE. CDR3 amino acids: CASSPGLGDSGDEQYF. CDR3 sequence (DNA): TGTGCCAGCAGCCCCGGATTAGGTGACAGCGGGGACGAGCAGTACTTC.